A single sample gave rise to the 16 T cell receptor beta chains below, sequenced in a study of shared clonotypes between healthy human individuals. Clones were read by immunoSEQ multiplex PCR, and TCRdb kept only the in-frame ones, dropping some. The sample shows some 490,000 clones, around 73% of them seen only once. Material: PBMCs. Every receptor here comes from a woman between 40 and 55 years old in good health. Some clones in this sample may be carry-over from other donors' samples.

In DNA form, the CDR3 reads TGTGCCAGTAACCTCCCGGGAGTCAATCAGCCCCAGCATTTT. Its translation: CASNLPGVNQPQHF. The gene calls are TRBV19 and TRBJ1-5; D remains unclear. Germline-derived CDR1 and CDR2 are LNHDA and SQIVND (reference sequence). CDR3 length: 14 amino acids. V was trimmed by 7 bases and J by 3 bases, leaving 13 bases between them.

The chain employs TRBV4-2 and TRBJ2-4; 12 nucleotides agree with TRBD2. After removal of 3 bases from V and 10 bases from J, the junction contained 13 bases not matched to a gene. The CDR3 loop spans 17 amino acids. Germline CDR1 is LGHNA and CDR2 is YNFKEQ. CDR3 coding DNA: TGTGCCAGCAGCCATCCCGGCAACCTAGCGGGAGGGGTGATTCAGTACTTC. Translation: CASSHPGNLAGGVIQYF.

CDR3 coding DNA: TGCGCCAGCAGTCATCATATTAGCTCCTACGAGCAGTACTTC. It is translated as CASSHHISSYEQYF. The chain recombines TRBV23-1 with TRBJ2-7, with D hard to call. TRBV23-1 is assigned to the ORF class and has an uncertain function. The V end lost 3 bases, the J end lost 0 bases, and 9 bases lay between the germline ends. There are 14 residues in the CDR3.

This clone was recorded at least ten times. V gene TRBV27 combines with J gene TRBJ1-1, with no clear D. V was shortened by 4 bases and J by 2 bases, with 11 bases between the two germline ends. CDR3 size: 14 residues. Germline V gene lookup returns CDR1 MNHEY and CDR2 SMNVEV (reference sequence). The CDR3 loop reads CASSSWQDNTEAFF. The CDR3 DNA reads TGTGCCAGCAGTTCGTGGCAGGACAACACTGAAGCTTTCTTT.

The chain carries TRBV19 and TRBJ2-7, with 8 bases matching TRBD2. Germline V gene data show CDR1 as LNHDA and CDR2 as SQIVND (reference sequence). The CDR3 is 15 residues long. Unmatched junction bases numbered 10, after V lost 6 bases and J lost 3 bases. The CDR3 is CASRTLAGYNYEQYF. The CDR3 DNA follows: TGTGCCAGTAGAACCCTAGCGGGCTACAACTACGAGCAGTACTTC.

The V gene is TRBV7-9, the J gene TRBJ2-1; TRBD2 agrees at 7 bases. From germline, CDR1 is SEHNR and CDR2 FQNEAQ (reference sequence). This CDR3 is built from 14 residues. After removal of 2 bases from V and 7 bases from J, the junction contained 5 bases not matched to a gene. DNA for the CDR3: TGTGCCAGCAGCTTAACCCGGGACTATAATGAGCAGTTCTTC. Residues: CASSLTRDYNEQFF.

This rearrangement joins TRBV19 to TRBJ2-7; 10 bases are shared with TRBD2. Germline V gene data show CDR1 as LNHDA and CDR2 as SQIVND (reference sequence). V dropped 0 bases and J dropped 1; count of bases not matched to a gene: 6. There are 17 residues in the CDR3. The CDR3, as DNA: TGTGCCAGTAGTATAGATTGGCTAGCGGGAGAGTCCTACGAGCAGTACTTC. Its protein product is CASSIDWLAGESYEQYF.

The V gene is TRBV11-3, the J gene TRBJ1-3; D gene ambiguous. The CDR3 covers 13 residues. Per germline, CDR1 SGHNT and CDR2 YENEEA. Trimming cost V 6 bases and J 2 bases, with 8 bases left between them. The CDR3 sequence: CASSSLPGNTIYF. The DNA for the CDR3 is TGTGCCAGCAGTTCCCTCCCTGGAAACACCATATATTTT.

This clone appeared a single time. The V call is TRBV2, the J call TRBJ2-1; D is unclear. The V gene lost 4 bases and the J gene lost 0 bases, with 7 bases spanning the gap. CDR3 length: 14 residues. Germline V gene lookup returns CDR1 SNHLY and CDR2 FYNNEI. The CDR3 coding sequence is TGTGCCAGCAGTGGGTGGAGCTCCTACAATGAGCAGTTCTTC. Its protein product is CASSGWSSYNEQFF.

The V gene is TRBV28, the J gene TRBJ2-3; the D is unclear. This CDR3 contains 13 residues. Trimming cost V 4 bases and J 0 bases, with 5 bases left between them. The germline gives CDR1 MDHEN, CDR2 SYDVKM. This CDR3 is CASSSSSTDTQYF. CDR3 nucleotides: TGTGCCAGCAGTTCTTCTAGCACAGATACGCAGTATTTT.

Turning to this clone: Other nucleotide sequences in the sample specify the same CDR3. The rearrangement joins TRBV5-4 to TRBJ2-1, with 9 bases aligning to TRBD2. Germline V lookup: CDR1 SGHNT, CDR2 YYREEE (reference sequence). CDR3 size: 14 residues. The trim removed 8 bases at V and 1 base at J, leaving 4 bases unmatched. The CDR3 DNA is TGTGCCAGTAGCGGGAGCGGGTCCTACAATGAGCAGTTCTTC. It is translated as CASSGSGSYNEQFF. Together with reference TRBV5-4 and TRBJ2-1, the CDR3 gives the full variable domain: ETGVTQSPTHLIKTRGQQVTLRCSSQSGHNTVSWYQQALGQGPQFIFQYYREEENGRGNFPPRFSGLQFPNYSSELNVNALELDDSALYLCASSGSGSYNEQFFGPGTRLTVL.

CDR3 sequence reads: CASSRGGVSGAEQYF. The CDR3, as DNA: TGTGCCAGCAGCCGTGGCGGGGTTTCAGGGGCCGAGCAGTACTTC. The chain is built from TRBV6-1 and TRBJ2-7, with D tentatively TRBD1 or TRBD2 (6 bases each). The CDR3 extends over 15 amino acids. Germline-derived CDR1 and CDR2 are MNHNS and SASEGT. V was cut by 6 bases and J by 6 bases, with 21 bases left in between.

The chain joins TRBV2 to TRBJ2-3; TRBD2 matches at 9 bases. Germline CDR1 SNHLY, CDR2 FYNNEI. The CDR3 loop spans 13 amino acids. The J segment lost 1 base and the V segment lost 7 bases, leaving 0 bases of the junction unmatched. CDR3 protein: CASIAGGTDTQYF. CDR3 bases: TGTGCCAGCATAGCGGGAGGCACAGATACGCAGTATTTT.

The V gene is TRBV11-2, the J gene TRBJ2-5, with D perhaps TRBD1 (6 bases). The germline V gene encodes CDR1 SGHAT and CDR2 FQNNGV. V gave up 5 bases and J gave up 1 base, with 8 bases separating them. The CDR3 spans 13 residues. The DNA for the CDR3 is TGTGCCAGCAGCCGGACAGCCCAAGAGACCCAGTACTTC. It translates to CASSRTAQETQYF.

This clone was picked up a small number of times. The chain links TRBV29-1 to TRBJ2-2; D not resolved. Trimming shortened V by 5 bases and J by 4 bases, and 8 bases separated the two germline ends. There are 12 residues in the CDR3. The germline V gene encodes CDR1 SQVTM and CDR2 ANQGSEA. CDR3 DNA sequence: TGCAGCGTTAGGCGGCCCACCGGGGAGCTGTTTTTT. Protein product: CSVRRPTGELFF.

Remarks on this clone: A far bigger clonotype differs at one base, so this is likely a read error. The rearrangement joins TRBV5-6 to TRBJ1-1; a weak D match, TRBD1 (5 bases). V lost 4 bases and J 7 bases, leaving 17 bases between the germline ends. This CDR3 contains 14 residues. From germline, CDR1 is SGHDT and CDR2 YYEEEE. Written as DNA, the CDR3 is TGTGCCAGCAGCCCTCGAGGGGCTTGGATTGAAGCTTTCTTT. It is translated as CASSPRGAWIEAFF. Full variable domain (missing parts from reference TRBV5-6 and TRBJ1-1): DAGVTQSPTHLIKTRGQQVTLRCSPKSGHDTVSWYQQALGQGPQFIFQYYEEEERQRGNFPDRFSGHQFPNYSSELNVNALLLGDSALYLCASSPRGAWIEAFFGQGTRLTVV.